Given below is one T cell receptor (beta chain) in context. What it binds is unknown. When replicate PCRs were run on sorted subsets, they used around 200 ng DNA, some 29,000 T cell genomes. The table came from immunoSEQ multiplex PCR; TCRdb's copy has only in-frame clones and leaves some out. Altogether about 2.1 million clones are present, roughly 95% being singletons, with the ten largest covering less than 2%. These data belong to a study of shared clonotypes between healthy human individuals. Positively selected for CCR7, the CD45RO-negative cells used as naive CD8 cells excluded terminally differentiated effector memory CD45RA+ cells. The CDR3 runs 14 residues. CDR1 is LNHDA, CDR2 SQIVND, per germline (reference sequence). Trimming cost V 10 bases and J 8 bases, with 23 bases left between them. Findings and caveats of the study: Few donors limited the genetic and exposure-history diversity represented. Memory subsets generally showed smaller estimated richness than naive subsets did. Expectations were that clonotype sharing among donors would be affected by sequencing depth.

What was sequenced was naive CD8+ T cells from PBMCs. V and J are TRBV19 and TRBJ1-2; D is uncertain. The sequence came from a man aged 18 to 29 in good health. Some clones in this sample may be carry-over from other donors' samples. CDR3 bases: TGTGCCACCGGAGGTTCCCAATCGAAAGGGGGCTACACCTTC. It encodes CATGGSQSKGGYTF.